This is a list of T cell receptor beta chains from one sample in a study of T cell responses to AZD1222 COVID-19 vaccine. Libraries were prepared by immunoSEQ multiplex PCR; TCRdb keeps only in-frame clonotypes and omits some of them. This sample has 200,000 to 250,000 clones, with about 94% found just once. Material: peripheral blood, obtained 28 days after the second dose of the MenACWY control vaccine. All receptors derive from an adult who received the MenACWY meningococcal vaccine as a control. The CDR3 runs from the conserved cysteine through the conserved F or W.

J gene: TRBJ2-1; V gene: TRBV19; CDR3 protein: CASSIDSENRGRNEQFF
J gene: TRBJ2-2; V gene: TRBV25-1; CDR3 protein: CASSEEVMDTGELFF
J gene: TRBJ1-2; V gene: TRBV20-1; CDR3 protein: CSASGWVRNYGYTF
J gene: TRBJ2-7; V gene: TRBV6-5; CDR3 protein: CASSYASDSIDEQYF
J gene: TRBJ2-7; V gene: TRBV29-1; CDR3 protein: CSVEGQAYEQYF
J gene: TRBJ1-1; V gene: TRBV28; CDR3 protein: CASSLYRLDRGTEAFF
J gene: TRBJ2-5; V gene: TRBV4-1; CDR3 protein: CASSQEPGQRETQYF
J gene: TRBJ1-1; V gene: TRBV9; CDR3 protein: CASSVVRAQNTEAFF
J gene: TRBJ1-6; V gene: TRBV13; CDR3 protein: CASSGRDRYNSPLHF
J gene: TRBJ1-5; V gene: TRBV2; CDR3 protein: CASSEGGRRSNQPQHF
J gene: TRBJ1-5; V gene: TRBV6-6; CDR3 protein: CASSAKPPRPQLVRNQPQHF
J gene: TRBJ2-5; V gene: TRBV5-1; CDR3 protein: CASSLPGSQETQYF
J gene: TRBJ2-7; V gene: TRBV12-2; CDR3 protein: CASRSNDREHEQYF
J gene: TRBJ2-4; V gene: TRBV7-2; CDR3 protein: CASSPMGVSGNIQYF
J gene: TRBJ1-1; V gene: TRBV6-1; CDR3 protein: CASSAQSLNTEAFF
J gene: TRBJ2-7; V gene: TRBV27; CDR3 protein: CASSSAGGYEQYF
J gene: TRBJ2-7; V gene: TRBV27; CDR3 protein: CASSLKLGAYEQYF
J gene: TRBJ2-7; V gene: TRBV11-1; CDR3 protein: CASSLAGPNYEQYF
J gene: TRBJ2-7; V gene: TRBV6-5; CDR3 protein: CASSYQGNEQYF
J gene: TRBJ2-2; V gene: TRBV2; CDR3 protein: CASSEEYSGELFF
J gene: TRBJ2-1; V gene: TRBV12-3/TRBV12-4; CDR3 protein: CASSTGQGWFF
J gene: TRBJ1-6; V gene: TRBV19; CDR3 protein: CASSPGSRSPLHF
J gene: TRBJ1-2; V gene: TRBV12-5; CDR3 protein: CASGLDTVSGYTF
J gene: TRBJ1-6; V gene: TRBV5-1; CDR3 protein: CASSLSSSYNSPLHF
J gene: TRBJ1-5; V gene: TRBV18; CDR3 protein: CASSPQVLGGNQPQHF
J gene: TRBJ2-7; V gene: TRBV4-1; CDR3 protein: CASSQEGGQEQYF
J gene: TRBJ2-7; V gene: TRBV3-1/TRBV3-2; CDR3 protein: CASSQLASSYEQYF
J gene: TRBJ2-7; V gene: TRBV25-1; CDR3 protein: CASSEGTGGKGYEQYF
J gene: TRBJ2-3; V gene: TRBV3-1/TRBV3-2; CDR3 protein: CASSQSIAGGADTQYF
J gene: TRBJ1-1; V gene: TRBV19; CDR3 protein: CASSIGFGQGANTEAFF
J gene: TRBJ2-1; V gene: TRBV15; CDR3 protein: CATSPGGVAYNEQFF
J gene: TRBJ1-3; V gene: TRBV9; CDR3 protein: CASSALGGSSGNTIYF
J gene: TRBJ1-1; V gene: TRBV7-9; CDR3 protein: CAIGTQDKTEAFF
J gene: TRBJ1-1; V gene: TRBV5-4; CDR3 protein: CASSLSPGGWNTEAFF
J gene: TRBJ1-1; V gene: TRBV30; CDR3 protein: CAWSVIGGNTEAFF
J gene: TRBJ1-4; V gene: TRBV30; CDR3 protein: CAWSQETNEKLFF
J gene: TRBJ1-1; V gene: TRBV6-1; CDR3 protein: CASSEVVNTEAFF
J gene: TRBJ2-7; V gene: TRBV5-6; CDR3 protein: CASSLKDWVYEQYF
J gene: TRBJ1-5; V gene: TRBV6-5; CDR3 protein: CASRNRDRGDQPQHF
J gene: TRBJ1-2; V gene: TRBV6-5; CDR3 protein: CASSYRGDSRGYTF
J gene: TRBJ2-1; V gene: TRBV4-1; CDR3 protein: CASSQGLAGVEQFF
J gene: TRBJ1-1; V gene: TRBV27; CDR3 protein: CASKFRKPDTEAFF
J gene: TRBJ2-7; V gene: TRBV2; CDR3 protein: CASTPGHPNRNYEQYF
J gene: TRBJ2-1; V gene: TRBV7-9; CDR3 protein: CASSPHNTDEQFF
J gene: TRBJ1-2; V gene: TRBV3-1/TRBV3-2; CDR3 protein: CASSQGRSGYGYTF
J gene: TRBJ2-7; V gene: TRBV7-9; CDR3 protein: CASSLPRTYEQYF
J gene: TRBJ2-5; V gene: TRBV7-8; CDR3 protein: CASSKRETQYF
J gene: TRBJ1-2; V gene: TRBV3-1/TRBV3-2; CDR3 protein: CASSPSQGYLHGYTF
J gene: TRBJ2-7; V gene: TRBV30; CDR3 protein: CARGGTGAHEQYF
J gene: TRBJ2-7; V gene: TRBV30; CDR3 protein: CAWSVLGDSEQYF
J gene: TRBJ1-1; V gene: TRBV5-1; CDR3 protein: CASSWDRLGPEAFF
J gene: TRBJ2-1; V gene: TRBV6-1; CDR3 protein: CASSEGTGGDEQFF
J gene: TRBJ2-2; V gene: TRBV18; CDR3 protein: CASSPPLAGGIDGELFF
J gene: TRBJ1-2; V gene: TRBV18; CDR3 protein: CASSPNRAHGYTF